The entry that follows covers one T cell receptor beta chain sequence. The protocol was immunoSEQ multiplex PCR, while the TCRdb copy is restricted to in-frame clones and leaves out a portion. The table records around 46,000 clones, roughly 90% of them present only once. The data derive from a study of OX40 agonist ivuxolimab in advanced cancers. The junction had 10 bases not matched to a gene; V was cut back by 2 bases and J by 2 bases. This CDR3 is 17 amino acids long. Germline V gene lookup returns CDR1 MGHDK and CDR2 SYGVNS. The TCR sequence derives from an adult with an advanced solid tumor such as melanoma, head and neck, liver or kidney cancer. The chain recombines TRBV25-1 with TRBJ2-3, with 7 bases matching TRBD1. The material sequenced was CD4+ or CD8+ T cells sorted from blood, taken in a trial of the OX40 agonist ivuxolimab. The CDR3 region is CASSEKGAGSHTDTQYF. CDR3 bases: TGTGCCAGCAGTGAAAAGGGGGCAGGCAGTCACACAGATACGCAGTATTTT.